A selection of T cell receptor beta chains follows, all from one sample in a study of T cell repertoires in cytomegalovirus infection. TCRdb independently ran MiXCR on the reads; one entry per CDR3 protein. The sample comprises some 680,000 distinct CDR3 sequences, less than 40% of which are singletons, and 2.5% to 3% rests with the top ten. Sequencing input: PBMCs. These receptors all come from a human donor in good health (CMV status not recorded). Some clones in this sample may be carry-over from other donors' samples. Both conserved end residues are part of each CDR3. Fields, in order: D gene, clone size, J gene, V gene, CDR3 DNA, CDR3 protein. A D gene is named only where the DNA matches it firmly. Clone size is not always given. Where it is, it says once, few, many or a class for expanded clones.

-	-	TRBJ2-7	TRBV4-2	TGTGCCAGCAGCCAAGAGGGTTTCGTCTACGAGCAGTACTTC	CASSQEGFVYEQYF
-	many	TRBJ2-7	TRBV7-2	TGTGCCAGCAGCCCGTTGGGACAAGCGTCCTACGAGCAGTACTTC	CASSPLGQASYEQYF
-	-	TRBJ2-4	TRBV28	TGTGCCAGCAGATTTAGCGACACCCCACACAAAAACATTCAGTACTTC	CASRFSDTPHKNIQYF
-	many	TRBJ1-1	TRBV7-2	TGTGCCAGCAGCTTCAGGGTCCCCGGGAACACTGAAGCTTTCTTT	CASSFRVPGNTEAFF
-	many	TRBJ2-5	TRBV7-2	TGTGCCAGCAGCTTGTGGGGCCTAAACAACCAAGAGACCCAGTACTTC	CASSLWGLNNQETQYF
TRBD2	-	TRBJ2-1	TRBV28	TGTGCCAGCAGGGGGGGACTAGCGGGAAAACCATACAATGAGCAGTTCTTC	CASRGGLAGKPYNEQFF
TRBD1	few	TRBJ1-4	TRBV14	TGTGCCAGCAGCCAAGGGGGACAGCTTAATGAAAAACTGTTTTTT	CASSQGGQLNEKLFF
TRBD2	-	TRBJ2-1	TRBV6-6	TGTGCCAGCAGTTCTAGCGGGAGGACTCCCGCCCTCAACAATGAGCAGTTCTTC	CASSSSGRTPALNNEQFF
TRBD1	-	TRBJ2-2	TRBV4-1	TGCGCCAGCAGCTTGGGACAGGGGGCTGGCACCGGGGAGCTGTTTTTT	CASSLGQGAGTGELFF
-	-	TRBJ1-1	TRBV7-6	TGTGCCAGCAGCCCTTCGGGGGTAGGCACTGAAGCTTTCTTT	CASSPSGVGTEAFF
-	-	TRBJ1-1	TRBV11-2	TGTGCCAGCAGCTCCGAACGGTGGATGAACACTGAAGCTTTCTTT	CASSSERWMNTEAFF
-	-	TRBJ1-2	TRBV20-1	TGCAGTGCTAGAGAAGGTGGAGGCAGTTCGAACTATGGCTACACCTTC	CSAREGGGSSNYGYTF
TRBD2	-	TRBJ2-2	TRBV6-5	TGTGCCAGCAGTCGCCGGTCGGGGGGGCGTAACACCGGGGAGCTGTTTTTT	CASSRRSGGRNTGELFF
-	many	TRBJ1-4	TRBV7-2	TGTGCCAGCAGCCTCATCGGAACAACTAATGAAAAACTGTTTTTT	CASSLIGTTNEKLFF
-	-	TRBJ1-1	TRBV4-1	TGCGCCAGCAGCCAAGATCAGCGGCTAGCTGAAGCTTTCTTT	CASSQDQRLAEAFF
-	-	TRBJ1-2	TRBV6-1	TGTGCCAGCAGCCCAAATTCGGGGGCCGGTGATGGCTACACCTTC	CASSPNSGAGDGYTF
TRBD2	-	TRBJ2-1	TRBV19	TGTGCCAGCCGATGGACTAGGGGCTACAATGAGCAGTTCTTC	CASRWTRGYNEQFF
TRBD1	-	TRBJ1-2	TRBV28	TGTGCCAGCAGGGACCAATCGGGACAGGGATATGGCTACACCTTC	CASRDQSGQGYGYTF
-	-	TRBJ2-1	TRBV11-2	TGTGCCAGCAGCTTAGCCCTGAGACAGGCTCATGAGTACAATGAGCAGTTCTTC	CASSLALRQAHEYNEQFF
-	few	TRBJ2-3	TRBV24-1	TGTGCCACCAGTGACCCAACAGATACGCAGTATTTT	CATSDPTDTQYF
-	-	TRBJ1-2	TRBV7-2	TGTGCCAGCAGCCAAATGGGAGGGAACTATGGCTACACCTTC	CASSQMGGNYGYTF
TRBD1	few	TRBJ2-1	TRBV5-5	TGTGCCAGCAGCCCCACTCCTAGGGGACAGCTTTACAATGAGCAGTTCTTC	CASSPTPRGQLYNEQFF
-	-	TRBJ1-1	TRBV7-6	TGTGCCAGCAGCCCTGACGGGTACACTGAAGCTTTCTTT	CASSPDGYTEAFF
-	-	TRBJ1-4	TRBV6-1	TGTGCCAGCAGCAGATTCCATGCAACTAATGAAAAACTGTTTTTT	CASSRFHATNEKLFF
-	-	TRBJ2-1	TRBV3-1	TGTGCCAGCACCCAATTAGGGGGTGGCAATCATGAGCAGTTCTTC	CASTQLGGGNHEQFF
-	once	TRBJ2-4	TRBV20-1	TGCAGTGCTAGCGGTGGGGAACTAGCCAAAAACATTCAGTACTTC	CSASGGELAKNIQYF
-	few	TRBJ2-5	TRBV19	TGTGCCAGTAGTATGGTGGGGCTGGAGACCCAGTACTTC	CASSMVGLETQYF
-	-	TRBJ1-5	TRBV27	TGTGCCAGCGGACAGTTTAATCAGCCCCAGCATTTT	CASGQFNQPQHF
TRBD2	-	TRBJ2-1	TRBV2	TGTGCCAGCAGTGAATTTGCTAGCGGGAACTACAATGAGCAGTTCTTC	CASSEFASGNYNEQFF